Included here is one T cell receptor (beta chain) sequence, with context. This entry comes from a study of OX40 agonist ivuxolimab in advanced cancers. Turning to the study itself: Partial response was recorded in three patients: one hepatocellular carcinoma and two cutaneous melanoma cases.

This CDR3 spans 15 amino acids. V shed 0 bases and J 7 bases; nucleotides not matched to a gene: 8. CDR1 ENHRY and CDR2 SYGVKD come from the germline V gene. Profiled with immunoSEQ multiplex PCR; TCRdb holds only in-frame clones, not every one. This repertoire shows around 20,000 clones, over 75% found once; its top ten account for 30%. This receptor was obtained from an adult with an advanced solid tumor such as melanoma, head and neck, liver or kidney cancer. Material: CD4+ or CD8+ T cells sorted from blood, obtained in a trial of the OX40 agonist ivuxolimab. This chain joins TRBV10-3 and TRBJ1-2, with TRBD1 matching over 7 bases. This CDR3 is CAISESPVRQGGYTF. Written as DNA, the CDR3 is TGTGCCATCAGTGAGTCCCCAGTCCGACAGGGTGGCTACACCTTC.